One and the same sample provided the 4 T cell receptor beta chains below, sequenced in a study of blood T cell repertoires in COVID-19. Repertoires were generated with immunoSEQ multiplex PCR, while TCRdb's copy carries only in-frame clones and drops some. This table holds 250,000 to 300,000 clones, approximately 90% found once. The sample was peripheral blood. Receptors originate from a woman aged 25 to 45 with COVID-19, enrolled during active disease.

A single count supports this clone. The chain couples TRBV28 to TRBJ2-1; 8 bases are shared with TRBD2. The J segment lost 10 bases and the V segment lost 7 bases, leaving 9 bases of the junction unmatched. Germline assignment: CDR1 MDHEN and CDR2 SYDVKM. The CDR3 covers 13 residues. The CDR3 DNA is TGTGCCAGCAAGGCGGGAGGAATTGGGGAGCAGTTCTTC. This translates into CASKAGGIGEQFF.

This clone showed up just once. The gene calls are TRBV10-3 and TRBJ1-1, with a tentative D call TRBD1 (6 bases). Germline V gives CDR1 ENHRY, CDR2 SYGVKD. The ends were cut back, 0 bases at V and 6 bases at J, with 11 bases in the middle. CDR3 length: 14 residues. The CDR3 DNA is TGTGCCATCAGTGAGTCGGGGGCCGGCTCTGAAGCTTTCTTT. Its translation: CAISESGAGSEAFF.

This sequence joins TRBV6-5 and TRBJ1-1; TRBD1 might be the D (6 bases). Trimming removed 2 bases from V and 6 bases from J, with 13 bases in between. The CDR3 length is 14 residues. CDR1 MNHEY and CDR2 SVGAGI come from the germline V gene. CDR3 nucleotides: TGTGCCAGCAGTTACGGGCAGGGGCGGTCTGAAGCTTTCTTT. Protein: CASSYGQGRSEAFF.

This chain links TRBV5-1 with TRBJ1-6; 7 bases are a match to TRBD1. Germline-derived CDR1 and CDR2 are SGHRS and YFSETQ. Trimming took 4 bases from V and 7 from J; bases not matched to a gene: 8. The CDR3 extends over 15 amino acids. The DNA for the CDR3 is TGCGCCAGCAGCGCGCAGGGGGTAGGAAATTCACCCCTCCACTTT. It codes for CASSAQGVGNSPLHF.